One sample yielded the 9 T cell receptor beta chains listed below, sequenced in a study of control samples from healthy donors and cancer patients. The table came from immunoSEQ multiplex PCR; TCRdb's copy has only in-frame clones and leaves some out. The table shows around 250,000 clones, with 82% occurring only once. Sequencing was carried out using PBMCs. The receptors stem from a woman aged 60-70 years with lung cancer.

To note about this clone: Additional DNA sequences in this sample encode the identical CDR3. The chain recombines TRBV6-1 with TRBJ1-2; D unresolved. Germline loops: CDR1 MNHNS, CDR2 SASEGT. Deletions cut 0 bases from V and 8 bases from J, with 4 bases between. The CDR3 is 11 amino acids. The CDR3 is CASSEAIGYTF. The CDR3 DNA is TGTGCCAGCAGTGAAGCAATAGGCTACACCTTC.

Only a few counts were recorded for this clone. The V call is TRBV14, the J call TRBJ1-6; D not certain. CDR3 length: 15 amino acids. The V gene lost 3 bases and the J gene lost 5 bases, with 11 bases spanning the gap. Germline V gives CDR1 SGHDN, CDR2 FVKESK. The CDR3 coding sequence is TGTGCCAGCAGCCAGGATGGCCGCAATAATTCACCCCTCCACTTT. This gives the protein CASSQDGRNNSPLHF.

Many counts were recorded for this clone. V is TRBV5-1 and J is TRBJ2-1; D is perhaps TRBD1 (7 bases). The V gene lost 4 bases and the J gene lost 0 bases, with 17 bases spanning the gap. There are 17 residues in the CDR3. Germline loops: CDR1 SGHRS, CDR2 YFSETQ. The CDR3 region has the DNA TGCGCCAGCAGCCCGACAGGGACTCGGAACTCCTACAATGAGCAGTTCTTC. Translated: CASSPTGTRNSYNEQFF.

The gene calls are TRBV6-5 and TRBJ1-2; 8 bases match TRBD1. This CDR3 is 14 amino acids long. The V gene's germline CDR1 is MNHEY and CDR2 SVGAGI. J gave up 2 bases and V 6 bases, and 5 bases lay outside the gene matches. CDR3 in amino acids: CASSRGTGNYGYTF. In nucleotides, the CDR3 is TGTGCCAGCAGCCGAGGGACAGGCAACTATGGCTACACCTTC.

The V and J genes are TRBV19 and TRBJ1-4, with 8 nucleotides matching TRBD1. The V gene's germline CDR1 is LNHDA and CDR2 SQIVND (reference sequence). The CDR3 contains 16 residues. V gave up 3 bases and J gave up 4 bases; unmatched junction bases: 7. CDR3 amino acids: CASSMAGGAGNEKLFF. The CDR3 coding sequence is TGTGCCAGTAGTATGGCAGGGGGCGCCGGTAATGAAAAACTGTTTTTT.

The J gene is TRBJ1-5, the V gene TRBV2; D unresolved. The CDR3 consists of 14 residues. The germline V gene has CDR1 SNHLY and CDR2 FYNNEI. Trimming shortened V by 4 bases and J by 6 bases, and 13 bases separated the two germline ends. The CDR3 DNA reads TGTGCCAGCAGTGGCCAAACAAGAAGTCAGCCCCAGCATTTT. Its translation is CASSGQTRSQPQHF.

In this sample, this clone turned up once. The chain uses TRBV9 and TRBJ1-2, with D unresolved. The CDR3 has 13 amino acids. Germline V gene data show CDR1 as SGDLS and CDR2 as YYNGEE. Trimming pared 4 bases from V and 4 bases from J, leaving 11 bases between. The CDR3 nucleotides read TGTGCCAGCAGCCCGGGCGCAGGCTATGGCTACACCTTC. Its translation is CASSPGAGYGYTF.

This chain joins TRBV2 and TRBJ2-1; tentatively, D is TRBD2 (5 bases). Per germline, CDR1 SNHLY and CDR2 FYNNEI. Trimming removed 6 bases at V and 5 bases at J, with 14 bases between. The CDR3 spans 14 residues. The CDR3 DNA reads as TGTGCCAGCAGCGGCCCCGGACTCCACAATGAGCAGTTCTTC. This sequence encodes CASSGPGLHNEQFF.

The J gene is TRBJ2-7, the V gene TRBV5-1; D may correspond to TRBD1 or TRBD2 (5 bases each). V lost 1 base to trimming and J lost 1 base, with 9 bases between them. Per germline, CDR1 SGHRS and CDR2 YFSETQ. The CDR3 is 14 residues long. CDR3 DNA sequence: TGCGCCAGCAGCTTGTACAGGAGGTCCTACGAGCAGTACTTC. Its protein is CASSLYRRSYEQYF.